One sample yielded the 27 T cell receptor beta chains listed below, sequenced in a study of cytomegalovirus exposure and HLA in healthy donors. The PCR ran on 60 Vbeta and 13 Jbeta primers. The repertoire was sequenced with immunoSEQ multiplex PCR; TCRdb's copy has only in-frame clones and lacks some. In the table there are about 160,000 clones, more than 80% of which are singletons. The sequenced sample consisted of PBMCs. The receptors were gathered from a woman younger than 30 in good health and CMV-seronegative.

The chain uses TRBV7-9 and TRBJ2-2; D remains ambiguous. V was shortened by 4 bases and J by 4 bases, with 13 bases between the two germline ends. The CDR3 contains 15 residues. CDR1 is SEHNR, CDR2 FQNEAQ, per germline (reference sequence). CDR3 nucleotides: TGTGCCAGCAGCTCGTCGCTAGTAGTCACCGGGGAGCTGTTTTTT. This gives the protein CASSSSLVVTGELFF.

This chain connects TRBV7-8 to TRBJ2-7; 14 nucleotides align to TRBD2. The germline CDR1 and CDR2 sequences are SGHVS and FQNEAQ. V trimming: 8 bases; J trimming: 1 base; junction bases outside the gene matches: 16. This CDR3 comprises 19 residues. The CDR3 reads CASPPGRGTSGSMSYEQYF. CDR3 DNA sequence: TGTGCCAGCCCTCCAGGGCGGGGGACTAGCGGGAGTATGTCCTACGAGCAGTACTTC.

The chain carries TRBV6-6 and TRBJ1-2; maybe TRBD1 (5 bases). CDR1 and CDR2 from the germline V gene are MNHNY and SVGAGI (reference sequence). The CDR3 covers 14 residues. With 5 bases removed from V and 4 bases from J, the gap between germline ends came to 14 bases. CDR3 in amino acids: CASSQDSLFYGYTF. CDR3 bases: TGTGCCAGCAGTCAAGACAGCCTTTTCTATGGCTACACCTTC.

The chain is built from TRBV2 and TRBJ2-1, with 10 bases lining up with TRBD1. The CDR3 runs 19 residues. Trimming removed 5 bases from V and 1 base from J; junction bases left unmatched: 14. Looked up from germline, CDR1 is SNHLY and CDR2 is FYNNEI. This chain's CDR3 is CASSFPRGGQGYSYNEQFF. The CDR3 coding sequence is TGTGCCAGCAGTTTTCCCCGAGGGGGACAGGGGTATTCCTACAATGAGCAGTTCTTC.

The chain couples TRBV6-1 to TRBJ2-1; a possible D gene is TRBD1 (5 bases). Germline V gene lookup returns CDR1 MNHNS and CDR2 SASEGT. Trimming removed 6 bases from V and 15 bases from J, with 21 bases in between. There are 13 residues in the CDR3. The CDR3 DNA is TGTGCCAGCAGCGAGTCCAGGGAAAGAGCTCGGTTCTTC. Amino acids: CASSESRERARFF.

The rearrangement joins TRBV9 to TRBJ2-7; D is uncertain. The CDR3 extends over 15 amino acids. Trimming cost V 0 bases and J 2 bases, with 12 bases left between them. Germline-derived CDR1 and CDR2 are SGDLS and YYNGEE. The CDR3 sequence is CASSVEPGQTYEQYF. CDR3 coding DNA: TGTGCCAGCAGCGTAGAGCCAGGTCAAACCTACGAGCAGTACTTC.

J is TRBJ1-3 and V is TRBV5-5, with 7 bases fitting TRBD1. The CDR3 has 16 residues. Germline V gene lookup returns CDR1 SGHKS and CDR2 YYEKEE (reference sequence). V lost 0 bases and J lost 2; bases outside the gene matches: 5. The CDR3 DNA sequence: TGTGCCAGCAGCTTGGTGACAGGGAACGCTGGAAACACCATATATTTT. Translated, it gives CASSLVTGNAGNTIYF.

This clone was seen just once. This CDR3 is CASSSWTDRDGYTF. CDR3 DNA: TGTGCCAGCAGTTCGTGGACAGATAGAGATGGCTACACCTTC. The chain employs TRBV27 and TRBJ1-2, with D possibly TRBD1 on 6 matching bases. V shed 4 bases and J shed 6 bases, with 15 bases lying between them. The germline CDR1 and CDR2 sequences are MNHEY and SMNVEV (reference sequence). CDR3 length: 14 amino acids.

The chain has TRBV10-3 and TRBJ2-7, with D perhaps matching TRBD1 (7 bases). The CDR3 runs to 16 residues. The germline V gene encodes CDR1 ENHRY and CDR2 SYGVKD. The germline V and J ends were trimmed by 6 bases and 4 bases, with 22 bases remaining between them. The CDR3 nucleotides are TGTGCCATCAGCCCCGGCGGAGGGGGCATCGTATACGAGCAGTACTTC. This codes for CAISPGGGGIVYEQYF.

The chain combines TRBV2 with TRBJ1-5; TRBD1 aligns across 10 bases. There are 14 residues in the CDR3. CDR1 is SNHLY and CDR2 is FYNNEI in the germline V gene. V lost 6 bases and J lost 7; bases outside the gene matches: 6. The CDR3 here is CASRETGGSQPQHF. CDR3 nucleotides: TGTGCCAGCAGGGAGACAGGGGGCAGCCAGCCCCAGCATTTT.

The chain joins TRBV5-6 to TRBJ1-1; 7 bases map to TRBD1. V lost 0 bases to trimming and J lost 0 bases; unmatched junction nucleotides: 11. Germline CDR1 SGHDT, CDR2 YYEEEE. This CDR3 region has 18 residues. The CDR3 DNA reads as TGTGCCAGCAGCTTGGCCCGGGGACAGAGGACCATGAACACTGAAGCTTTCTTT. Translation: CASSLARGQRTMNTEAFF.

To note about this clone: The junction and the germline gene differ at one end; a read error may be behind it. The V call is TRBV7-7, the J call TRBJ2-1, with 9 bases identical to TRBD2. The CDR3 consists of 15 residues. Germline CDR1 is SSHAT and CDR2 is FNYEAQ (reference sequence). The CDR3 loop is CASSLVAGAHNEQFF. The CDR3 nucleotides are TGTGCTAGCAGCTTAGTAGCGGGAGCTCACAATGAGCAGTTCTTC. The variable domain in full, with the rest retrieved from reference TRBV7-7 and TRBJ2-1, is GAGVSQSPRYKVTKRGQDVTLRCDPISSHATLYWYQQALGQGPEFLTYFNYEAQPDKSGLPSDRFSAERPEGSISTLTIQRTEQRDSAMYRCASSLVAGAHNEQFFGPGTRLTVL.

The J gene is TRBJ1-4, the V gene TRBV28, with TRBD1 identical over 7 bases. In germline, CDR1 is MDHEN, CDR2 SYDVKM. The CDR3 totals 15 residues. The J segment lost 7 bases and the V segment lost 6 bases, leaving 11 bases of the junction unmatched. The DNA of the CDR3 is TGTGCCAGCAGCCCGCCGACAGGGAGGACTGAAAAACTGTTTTTT. Its protein product is CASSPPTGRTEKLFF.

This chain connects TRBV14 to TRBJ1-6; D not resolved. Germline values: CDR1 SGHDN, CDR2 FVKESK. Deletions cut 4 bases from V and 7 bases from J, with 14 bases between. CDR3 length equals 15 residues. CDR3 in amino acids: CASSLLSAENSPLHF. CDR3 in DNA: TGTGCCAGCAGCCTCCTATCGGCGGAGAATTCACCCCTCCACTTT. Variable domain in full (rest from reference TRBV14 and TRBJ1-6): EAGVTQFPSHSVIEKGQTVTLRCDPISGHDNLYWYRRVMGKEIKFLLHFVKESKQDESGMPNNRFLAERTGGTYSTLKVQPAELEDSGVYFCASSLLSAENSPLHFGNGTRLTVT.

The rearrangement uses TRBV5-4 and TRBJ1-2; a weak D match, TRBD1 (5 bases). V was trimmed by 10 bases and J by 5 bases, leaving 12 bases between them. CDR1 is SGHNT and CDR2 is YYREEE in the germline V gene (reference sequence). The length of the CDR3 is 11 residues. The CDR3 loop reads CAARDFYGYTF. In DNA, the CDR3 is TGTGCCGCCCGGGACTTTTATGGCTACACCTTC.

The genes are TRBV2 and TRBJ1-1; the D is unclear. The ends were cut back, 5 bases at V and 1 base at J, with 8 bases in the middle. The V gene's germline CDR1 is SNHLY and CDR2 FYNNEI. This CDR3 contains 13 residues. The CDR3 sequence: CASSLNGNTEAFF. The CDR3 nucleotides read TGTGCCAGCAGTTTGAACGGGAACACTGAAGCTTTCTTT.

This clone was seen more than once but under ten times. This rearrangement joins TRBV2 to TRBJ2-7, with 8 nucleotides matching TRBD1. The germline V gene has CDR1 SNHLY and CDR2 FYNNEI. This CDR3 comprises 14 residues. The V and J ends lost 2 bases and 3 bases, in that order; junction bases with no gene match: 3. The CDR3 is CASSEQGAVYEQYF. CDR3 DNA: TGTGCCAGCAGTGAACAGGGGGCGGTCTACGAGCAGTACTTC.

V gene TRBV5-1 combines with J gene TRBJ2-2; D is perhaps TRBD2 (6 bases). The V gene lost 4 bases and the J gene lost 1 base, with 11 bases spanning the gap. Germline CDR1 SGHRS, CDR2 YFSETQ. This CDR3 comprises 15 residues. The CDR3 spells CASSVGLGNTGELFF. The CDR3 DNA reads TGCGCCAGCAGCGTGGGACTGGGGAACACCGGGGAGCTGTTTTTT.

V and J are TRBV2 and TRBJ2-4; 9 bases are a match to TRBD1. CDR1 is SNHLY and CDR2 is FYNNEI in the germline V gene. This CDR3 comprises 15 residues. V gave up 1 base and J gave up 6 bases; unmatched junction bases: 4. The DNA for the CDR3 is TGTGCCAGCAGTGAAGGGGGACAGGGTAGAAACATTCAGTACTTC. Translated: CASSEGGQGRNIQYF.

The rearrangement joins TRBV7-2 to TRBJ2-5, with 10 nucleotides matching TRBD2. Germline CDR1 is SGHTA and CDR2 is FQGNSA. The junction had 11 bases not matched to a gene; V was cut back by 5 bases and J by 5 bases. This CDR3 region has 16 residues. This CDR3 reads CASSGLLAGFGETQYF. In DNA, the CDR3 is TGTGCCAGCAGCGGTTTACTAGCGGGATTTGGGGAGACCCAGTACTTC. Full variable domain (rest looked up from reference TRBV7-2 and TRBJ2-5): GAGVSQSPSNKVTEKGKDVELRCDPISGHTALYWYRQSLGQGLEFLIYFQGNSAPDKSGLPSDRFSAERTGGSVSTLTIQRTQQEDSAVYLCASSGLLAGFGETQYFGPGTRLLVL.

This clone has only a few counts. The CDR3 spells CASRGTGGNPPLHF. The DNA for the CDR3 is TGTGCCAGCAGGGGGACAGGGGGCAATCCACCCCTCCACTTT. The chain uses TRBV28 and TRBJ1-6; 12 nucleotides align to TRBD1. The CDR3 sequence is 14 residues long. Losses at the gene ends were 6 bases for V and 11 bases for J; bases not matched to a gene: 5. Germline loops: CDR1 MDHEN, CDR2 SYDVKM.

The chain employs TRBV7-2 and TRBJ2-1, with 10 bases aligning to TRBD2. The CDR3 length is 15 residues. Losses at the gene ends were 5 bases for V and 2 bases for J; bases not matched to a gene: 3. Germline CDR1 SGHTA, CDR2 FQGNSA. The CDR3 DNA sequence: TGTGCCAGCAGCATTAGCGGGAGGACCTACAATGAGCAGTTCTTC. It specifies CASSISGRTYNEQFF.

The chain uses TRBV5-8 and TRBJ1-2, with 9 bases aligning to TRBD1. There are 13 residues in the CDR3. J lost 8 bases, V lost 5 bases, and 7 bases had no gene match. CDR1 and CDR2 (germline): SGHTS, YDEGEE. This CDR3 is CASRWTGAFGYTF. The CDR3 DNA reads as TGTGCCAGCAGGTGGACAGGGGCGTTCGGCTACACCTTC.

The chain is built from TRBV7-2 and TRBJ2-1; 9 bases map to TRBD2. J lost 4 bases, V lost 1 base, and 11 bases had no gene match. Germline V lookup: CDR1 SGHTA, CDR2 FQGNSA. The CDR3 consists of 18 residues. The CDR3 reads CASSLVPAGGESYNEQFF. CDR3 bases: TGTGCCAGCAGCTTAGTGCCAGCGGGGGGTGAATCATACAATGAGCAGTTCTTC. Combining the CDR3 with reference TRBV7-2 and TRBJ2-1 gives the whole variable domain GAGVSQSPSNKVTEKGKDVELRCDPISGHTALYWYRQSLGQGLEFLIYFQGNSAPDKSGLPSDRFSAERTGGSVSTLTIQRTQQEDSAVYLCASSLVPAGGESYNEQFFGPGTRLTVL.

This clone has a handful of counts. This chain connects TRBV7-2 to TRBJ2-1, with TRBD2 matching over 14 bases. Looked up from germline, CDR1 is SGHTA and CDR2 is FQGNSA. The CDR3 is 15 amino acids. The ends lost 5 bases at V and 9 bases at J; junction bases unmatched: 6. The CDR3 DNA sequence: TGTGCCAGCAGCCTGACTAGCGGGAGGGGCGTTGAGCAGTTCTTC. Translating gives CASSLTSGRGVEQFF.

The V call is TRBV7-9, the J call TRBJ2-7; 7 bases are a match to TRBD1. CDR1 and CDR2 (germline): SEHNR, FQNEAQ (reference sequence). The CDR3 extends over 14 amino acids. With V trimmed by 4 bases and J by 5 bases, 8 bases remained unmatched. The CDR3 spells CASSSYRGGDEQYF. In DNA, the CDR3 is TGTGCCAGCAGCTCCTACAGAGGGGGCGACGAGCAGTACTTC.

V and J are TRBV2 and TRBJ1-5, with D unclear. Per the germline V gene, CDR1 is SNHLY and CDR2 is FYNNEI. This CDR3 is 12 amino acids long. The V gene lost 4 bases and the J gene lost 3 bases, with 4 bases spanning the gap. The DNA of the CDR3 is TGTGCCAGCAGTGTAGTCAATCAGCCCCAGCATTTT. This codes for CASSVVNQPQHF.